This entry lists 2 T cell receptor beta chains sequenced from one sample in a study of lymphopenia after photon versus proton radiotherapy. Only in-frame clones appear in the TCRdb table, and some are missing; sequencing was by immunoSEQ multiplex PCR. The sample has 40,000 to 55,000 clones, roughly nine tenths seen once. The sample in question was peripheral blood, obtained from a patient treated with photon-based radiotherapy. The receptors originated from a woman aged 40 to 50 with cholangiocarcinoma.

The chain employs TRBV7-8 and TRBJ2-7, with 10 bases matching TRBD2. Germline loops: CDR1 SGHVS, CDR2 FQNEAQ. The CDR3 runs 16 residues. J lost 4 bases, V lost 5 bases, and 11 bases had no gene match. CDR3 loop: CASSPSSGSLLYEQYF. DNA for the CDR3: TGTGCCAGCAGCCCATCTAGCGGGAGCCTCTTATACGAGCAGTACTTC.

Of note for this clone: The same CDR3 is also encoded by other DNA sequences in this sample. The chain employs TRBV30 and TRBJ2-6; no clear D. This CDR3 region has 14 residues. Germline V lookup: CDR1 GTSNPN, CDR2 SVGIG (reference sequence). V was pared by 0 bases and J by 1 base, with 4 bases between. CDR3 DNA: TGTGCCTGGAGTGTACTATCTGGGGCCAACGTCCTGACTTTC. It specifies CAWSVLSGANVLTF.